This is a list of T cell receptor beta chains from one sample in a study of cytomegalovirus exposure and HLA in healthy donors. Only in-frame clones appear in the TCRdb table, and some are missing; sequencing was by immunoSEQ multiplex PCR. Across under 75,000 clones, the top ten clones capture roughly 2.4% of the sample. The sample taken for sequencing was PBMCs. The receptors derive from a female donor in good health and CMV-seropositive. CDR3s include the opening cysteine and the closing phenylalanine or tryptophan. The D gene is left open where the match is weak.

J,V,D,CDR3,DNA
TRBJ1-4,TRBV6-6,TRBD1,CASSTGTGVGEKLFF,TGTGCCAGCAGCACCGGGACAGGGGTGGGGGAAAAACTGTTTTTT
TRBJ1-6,TRBV5-1,TRBD1,CASSEGGTGGSPLHF,TGCGCCAGCAGCGAAGGCGGGACAGGGGGGTCACCCCTCCACTTT
TRBJ2-1,TRBV5-5,TRBD1,CASSLRTGGNEQFF,TGTGCCAGCAGTCTTCGGACAGGGGGAAATGAGCAGTTCTTC
TRBJ1-6,TRBV18,NA,CASSQRESSYNSPLHF,TGTGCCAGCTCACAGCGGGAGAGCTCCTATAATTCACCCCTCCACTTT
TRBJ2-7,TRBV7-9,TRBD2,CASSLSSGGFPYEQYF,TGTGCCAGCAGCTTGAGTAGCGGGGGGTTCCCCTACGAGCAGTACTTC
TRBJ2-2,TRBV2,NA,CASNPADSTGELFF,TGTGCCAGCAACCCGGCAGACAGTACCGGGGAGCTGTTTTTT
TRBJ1-1,TRBV4-3,TRBD1,CASSQQGDTEAFF,TGCGCCAGCAGCCAGCAGGGGGACACTGAAGCTTTCTTT
TRBJ2-2,TRBV4-1,NA,CASSQESRGANTGELFF,TGCGCCAGCAGCCAAGAGTCCAGGGGCGCGAACACCGGGGAGCTGTTTTTT
TRBJ1-2,TRBV29-1,NA,CSVQGQGKYYGYTF,TGCAGCGTTCAGGGCCAGGGAAAATACTATGGCTACACCTTC
TRBJ2-2,TRBV28,NA,CASTNPRDGITGELFF,TGTGCCAGCACCAATCCCAGGGATGGGATCACCGGGGAGCTGTTTTTT
TRBJ1-1,TRBV14,NA,CASSPERQFEAFF,TGTGCCAGCAGCCCAGAGAGACAGTTTGAAGCTTTCTTT
TRBJ1-5,TRBV28,NA,CASSQDGNQPQHF,TGTGCCAGCAGCCAGGATGGCAATCAGCCCCAGCATTTT
TRBJ1-1,TRBV27,TRBD1,CASSLTGSGIAFF,TGTGCCAGCAGTCTGACAGGGAGCGGTATCGCTTTCTTT
TRBJ2-7,TRBV13,NA,CASSFLYEQYF,TGTGCCAGCAGCTTTCTCTACGAGCAGTACTTC
TRBJ1-4,TRBV4-3,NA,CASSQAVRFGSATNEKLFF,TGCGCCAGCAGCCAAGCCGTGAGGTTCGGATCTGCAACTAATGAAAAACTGTTTTTT
TRBJ2-1,TRBV2,TRBD1,CASLRTGAYNEQFF,TGTGCCAGCCTGAGGACAGGGGCCTACAATGAGCAGTTCTTC
TRBJ1-1,TRBV7-2,TRBD1,CASSQTPAGGFMNTEAFF,TGTGCCAGCAGCCAAACCCCCGCAGGGGGTTTCATGAACACTGAAGCTTTCTTT
TRBJ2-1,TRBV29-1,TRBD2,CSVAGGTWSEQFF,TGCAGTGTAGCGGGGGGAACCTGGTCGGAGCAGTTCTTC
TRBJ1-3,TRBV14,NA,CASSPGFSGNTIYF,TGTGCCAGCAGCCCAGGGTTCTCTGGAAACACCATATATTTT
TRBJ2-1,TRBV4-1,TRBD1,CASSQDQAGGLNEQFF,TGCGCCAGCAGCCAAGATCAGGCAGGGGGCTTGAATGAGCAGTTCTTC
TRBJ2-2,TRBV27,NA,CASSSAGYTGELFF,TGTGCCAGCAGTTCGGCAGGCTACACCGGGGAGCTGTTTTTT
TRBJ2-3,TRBV6-5,TRBD2,CASSYSIAGAADTQYF,TGTGCCAGCAGTTACTCGATAGCGGGAGCAGCAGATACGCAGTATTTT
TRBJ2-7,TRBV4-3,TRBD1,CASSQEGPGTEMYEQYF,TGCGCCAGCAGCCAAGAGGGTCCCGGGACAGAAATGTACGAGCAGTACTTC
TRBJ1-2,TRBV7-9,TRBD1,CASSLGQGLGYTF,TGTGCCAGCAGCTTAGGACAGGGTCTTGGCTACACCTTC
TRBJ2-3,TRBV29-1,NA,CSVYPGEKIDTQYF,TGCAGCGTATACCCAGGGGAGAAGATAGATACGCAGTATTTT
TRBJ2-6,TRBV2,TRBD1,CASKGQNSGANVLTF,TGTGCCAGCAAGGGACAGAACTCTGGGGCCAACGTCCTGACTTTC
TRBJ2-1,TRBV5-4,NA,CASSSRGASYNEQFF,TGTGCCAGCAGCTCGCGTGGGGCCTCCTACAATGAGCAGTTCTTC
TRBJ2-7,TRBV2,NA,CASSENASGGF,TGTGCCAGCAGTGAAAATGCGAGCGGTGGCTTC
TRBJ1-1,TRBV19,NA,CASGERGKSEAFF,TGTGCCAGCGGGGAGCGGGGTAAGAGTGAAGCTTTCTTT
TRBJ1-2,TRBV28,TRBD1,CASSFDRGLLRGYTF,TGTGCCAGCAGTTTTGACAGGGGGCTTTTAAGGGGCTACACCTTC
TRBJ2-1,TRBV4-2,TRBD2,CASSRELAGGPLNEQFF,TGTGCCAGCAGCCGAGAACTAGCGGGAGGGCCTTTAAATGAGCAGTTCTTC
TRBJ1-1,TRBV19,NA,CASTLVVGAAGAREAFF,TGTGCCAGTACCCTGGTCGTGGGGGCCGCGGGAGCCAGAGAAGCTTTCTTT
TRBJ2-2,TRBV18,NA,CASSPPILRGTGELFF,TGTGCCAGCTCACCACCGATCCTCCGAGGTACCGGGGAGCTGTTTTTT
TRBJ1-3,TRBV28,TRBD1,CASSRGGTDGNTIYF,TGTGCCAGCAGCCGGGGGGGGACAGACGGAAACACCATATATTTT
TRBJ2-3,TRBV4-3,NA,CASSQDREVTDTQYF,TGCGCCAGCAGCCAAGATCGGGAAGTCACAGATACGCAGTATTTT
TRBJ2-7,TRBV21-1,NA,CASSKTSGAYEQYF,TGTGCCAGCAGCAAAACTAGCGGGGCCTACGAGCAGTACTTC